The source of this T cell receptor (beta chain) is a study of early T cells in non-severe SARS-CoV-2 infection (dated by TCRdb to the early 2020s). About the study as a whole: TCR sequencing used bulk RNA from unsorted whole blood, so alpha and beta chains could not be paired.

Overall results and qualifications from the work: VDJdb matching was skewed toward anti-spike CD8 responses, so virus-specific expansions were likely underestimated and private and CD4 specificities were missed.

The method was 5' RACE. The sequencer listed for this sample is NextSeq 500. Unique molecular identifiers were attached to individual cDNA molecules in the TCR library protocol so that sequencing error and PCR bias could be corrected. Both TCR alpha and beta chains were sequenced, and tight co-correlation was observed between alpha and beta sequence abundances in each sample. The original methods were these. Decombinator V4 was used to annotate TCR sequences for V gene, J gene and CDR3. TCRs were defined as expanded if a significant change between any two time points was detected under a Poisson model with p below 0.0001. TCR abundances were normalised to the total number of TCRs sequenced in each sample and reported as counts per million. TRAV1-2 paired with TRAJ12, TRAJ20 or TRAJ33 defined MAIT TCRs, while TRAV10 paired with TRAJ18 defined iNKT TCRs. VDJdb, accessed 1 November 2021, was searched for CMV, EBV and SARS-CoV-2 annotated TCRs, excluding TCRs annotated for multiple antigens. The raw public data were reprocessed by TCRdb itself: fastp quality trimming at Q25, MiXCR clonotype calling, in-frame beta chains only. Identical CDR3 proteins give one entry, which carries the most common genes and DNA. These V and J calls originate from TCRdb's pipeline instead of the authors' own analysis. Within this sample are just over 80,000 distinct CDR3 sequences, with roughly an eighth of them counted one time only. The top ten constitute under 1.5% of the sample.

This was a case-control study nested in a cohort of healthcare workers in London, UK, who had nasopharyngeal swab PCR tests and blood samples taken every week. Healthcare workers were recruited between 23 and 31 March 2020, during the week of the UK lockdown, and were followed weekly for up to roughly 15 weeks. CDR1 is given as MNHEY and CDR2 as SMNVEV, both from the germline V gene (reference sequence). The junction carries 22 bases between V and J, which are trimmed by 5 bases and 3 bases respectively. There are 17 amino acids in the CDR3, from cysteine to phenylalanine inclusive. Only the CDR3 part of the read is kept: 51 bases, read in frame from the first base. There are many counts of this clonotype. Its antigen is unknown. No much larger clonotype is one base removed from it; base qualities were not supplied.

This TCR was recovered from an adult who was a healthcare worker with PCR-confirmed SARS-CoV-2 infection or an uninfected control (not recorded which). The V gene is TRBV27 and the J gene is TRBJ1-1; possibly the D gene is TRBD1, per 5 matching bases. The sample comprised whole blood. CDR3 loop: CASSPQGRVMKDTEAFF. The bases read TGTGCCAGCAGTCCCCAGGGCAGGGTGATGAAGGACACTGAAGCTTTCTTT.